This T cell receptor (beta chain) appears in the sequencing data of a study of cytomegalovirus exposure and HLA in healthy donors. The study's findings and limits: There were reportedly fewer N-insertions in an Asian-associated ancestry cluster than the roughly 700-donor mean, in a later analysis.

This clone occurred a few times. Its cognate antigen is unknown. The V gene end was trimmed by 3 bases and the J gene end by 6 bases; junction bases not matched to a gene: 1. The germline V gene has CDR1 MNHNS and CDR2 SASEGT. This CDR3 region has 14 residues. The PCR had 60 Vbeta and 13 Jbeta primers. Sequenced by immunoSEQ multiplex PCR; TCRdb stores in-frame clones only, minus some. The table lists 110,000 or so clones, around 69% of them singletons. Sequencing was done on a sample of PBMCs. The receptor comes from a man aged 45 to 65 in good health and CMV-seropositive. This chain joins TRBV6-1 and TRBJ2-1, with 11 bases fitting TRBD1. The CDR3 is CASSDGTGGNEQFF. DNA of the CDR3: TGTGCCAGCAGTGATGGGACAGGGGGCAATGAGCAGTTCTTC.